The clone carrying this T cell receptor (beta chain) was observed a few times. This entry comes from a study of blood T cells in healthy people across ages. For the second PCR, which ran for about 6 to 11 cycles, a sample-barcoded 5' primer and a J-beta primer mix were used. All cDNA molecules were each tagged by a template-switch adaptor with 12 random nucleotides. MiXCR, applied by TCRdb to the 5' RACE reads, yields one record per CDR3 protein. Seen here are some 760,000 distinct CDR3 sequences, roughly 25% observed once, and the top ten hold around 3.6%. Germline CDR1 is LGHNA and CDR2 is YSLEER. This CDR3 is 13 amino acids long. This sample was also put to use in a study of T cells of mothers and their children.

The chain employs TRBV4-3 and TRBJ2-5; D gene unclear. The end of the DNA aligns better with TRBJ2-1, so the J call may be wrong. Sample: blood. The sequence was obtained from a boy younger than 18 in good health. In DNA form, the CDR3 reads TGCGCCAGCAGCCATCTTCCTTGGGATGAGCAGTTCTTC. It is translated as CASSHLPWDEQFF.